This TCR beta chain came from a study of blood T cell repertoires in COVID-19. The germline CDR1 and CDR2 sequences are KGHSH and LQKENI. The CDR3 consists of 15 residues. V lost 5 bases and J lost 0, with 10 bases in between. In the original workflow: Estimation of nucleated cell counts was performed using reference gene primer amplification. TCRdb's copy holds only in-frame clones and misses some; the assay was immunoSEQ multiplex PCR. The V and J calls and the clone size are those of that table, but D and trimming were determined from the DNA. The sample lists about 230,000 clones, roughly 90% seen once, with almost 4% in the top ten. Enrollees, roughly 18 to 90 years old, lived in fewer than 25 US areas. The study assigned cohorts using participant-reported clinical history.

This chain joins TRBV18 and TRBJ1-4; no firm D call. This TCR was recovered from a woman aged 30 to 39 with acute COVID-19. Source material: PBMCs or T cells enriched from blood (not recorded which). The CDR3 DNA sequence: TGTGCCAGCTCAACCTACAGTGCAACTAATGAAAAACTGTTTTTT. Its translation: CASSTYSATNEKLFF.